What follows is one TCR beta chain and its context. Its antigen is currently unknown. The treatment is: 15 to 20 received Ad26.COV2.S at low or high dose, single or two shots; roughly 5 received placebo; per-sample allocation not given. After the first vaccine or placebo injection, samples were drawn on day 63. This sample is drawn from a study of Ad26.COV2.S vaccination and SARS-CoV-2 variants. Study at large: The donor belonged to the COV1001 Ad26.COV2.S trial arm.

The assay was immunoSEQ multiplex PCR, and TCRdb's table has in-frame clones only and misses some. The table lists some 390,000 clones, approximately 89% of them singletons. Regarding the study as a whole: Following vaccination, spike-specific CD8+ and CD4+ T cell responses reportedly exhibited substantial breadth.

The starting material was peripheral blood, obtained in a trial of Ad26.COV2.S vaccine versus placebo. This TCR was recovered from a person between 18 and 60 years old who received the Ad26.COV2.S COVID-19 vaccine or a placebo.

This CDR3 reads CASSEGTSSYNEQFF. For the CDR3, the DNA is TGTGCCAGCAGCGAAGGGACGAGCTCCTACAATGAGCAGTTCTTC. The chain carries TRBV4-2 and TRBJ2-1, with D tentatively TRBD1 or TRBD2 (5 bases each). The CDR3 sequence is 15 residues long. Germline V gene data show CDR1 as LGHNA and CDR2 as YNFKEQ. V was shortened by 5 bases and J by 0 bases, with 11 bases between the two germline ends.